These T cell receptor beta chains were read from a single sample in a study of breast tumors, draining lymph nodes, adjacent tissues. Via MiXCR, TCRdb re-called the multiplex PCR reads, giving one row per CDR3 protein. The data contain about 140,000 distinct CDR3 sequences, 20% to 25% of them seen just once; the ten biggest clones take up 2.5% to 3%. Specimen: axillary lymph node tissue. The source of these receptors is a female donor with breast cancer. Some clones in this sample may be carry-over from other donors' samples. CDR3s include the opening cysteine and the closing phenylalanine or tryptophan. A D gene is named only where the DNA matches it firmly. The size entry is marked missing in some rows and otherwise reads once, few, many or a size class.

CSAVPGLVNTGELFF	TGCAGTGCCGTCCCGGGACTCGTTAACACCGGGGAGCTGTTTTTT	TRBJ2-2	-	many	TRBV20-1
CATSDKGEIKEKLFF	TGTGCCACCAGTGATAAAGGGGAAATAAAGGAAAAACTGTTTTTT	TRBJ1-4	-	many	TRBV24-1
CASSPGGAAGSDTQYF	TGTGCCAGCTCACCAGGGGGCGCAGCGGGATCAGATACGCAGTATTTT	TRBJ2-3	-	-	TRBV18
CSGTGSQETQYF	TGCAGCGGGACAGGGAGCCAAGAGACCCAGTACTTC	TRBJ2-5	TRBD1	many	TRBV29-1
CATSGRTAGGSYNEQFF	TGTGCCACCAGTGGCCGCACTGCGGGGGGCTCCTACAATGAGCAGTTCTTC	TRBJ2-1	TRBD2	many	TRBV24-1
CASTLVPRGSSYEQYF	TGTGCCAGCACCCTGGTCCCCAGGGGTTCATCCTACGAGCAGTACTTC	TRBJ2-7	-	many	TRBV6-4
CASSQNVAGGPYNEQFF	TGCGCCAGCAGCCAAAATGTAGCGGGAGGGCCGTACAATGAGCAGTTCTTC	TRBJ2-1	TRBD2	-	TRBV4-1
CASSPAGTRKTQYF	TGTGCCAGCAGCCCTGCAGGGACCAGGAAGACCCAGTACTTC	TRBJ2-5	-	many	TRBV28
CASSLSEGAHYEQYF	TGTGCCAGCAGCTTGTCTGAGGGGGCACACTACGAGCAGTACTTC	TRBJ2-7	TRBD1	many	TRBV7-2
CSARTSGGAYEQYF	TGCAGTGCCCGAACTAGCGGGGGAGCCTACGAGCAGTACTTC	TRBJ2-7	TRBD2	many	TRBV20-1
CASSSHKGGEQYF	TGTGCCAGCAGCTCCCACAAGGGGGGGGAGCAGTACTTC	TRBJ2-7	-	many	TRBV7-3
CATRTTGARQPQHF	TGTGCCACCAGGACTACAGGGGCTAGACAGCCCCAGCATTTT	TRBJ1-5	TRBD1	few	TRBV6-1
CAISEGLADTQYF	TGTGCCATCAGTGAAGGGCTAGCAGATACGCAGTATTTT	TRBJ2-3	-	many	TRBV10-3
CSAPQGVYNSPLHF	TGCAGTGCTCCACAGGGAGTTTATAATTCACCCCTCCACTTT	TRBJ1-6	-	many	TRBV20-1
CASSYSNTLYEQYF	TGTGCCAGCAGTTACTCCAACACCCTCTACGAGCAGTACTTC	TRBJ2-7	-	many	TRBV6-2/TRBV6-3
CASLGGNTGELFF	TGTGCCAGCTTAGGGGGGAACACCGGGGAGCTGTTTTTT	TRBJ2-2	-	few	TRBV28
CASSLLAGSDTQYF	TGTGCCAGCAGTTTACTAGCGGGATCAGATACGCAGTATTTT	TRBJ2-3	TRBD2	many	TRBV27
CASSNSHGNTIYF	TGTGCCAGCTCAAACTCACACGGAAACACCATATATTTT	TRBJ1-3	-	many	TRBV18
CSALGQGLGEQFF	TGCAGTGCCCTGGGACAGGGCTTGGGAGAGCAGTTCTTC	TRBJ2-1	TRBD1	many	TRBV20-1
CASGSGAQGTNEKLFF	TGTGCCAGCGGGTCAGGGGCCCAAGGTACTAATGAAAAACTGTTTTTT	TRBJ1-4	-	many	TRBV28
CSARDLLAGAGDTQYF	TGCAGTGCTAGAGATCTACTAGCGGGAGCGGGAGATACGCAGTATTTT	TRBJ2-3	TRBD2	many	TRBV20-1
CSAGPAGGLGIQYF	TGCAGTGCTGGGCCCGCAGGGGGCTTGGGCATTCAGTACTTC	TRBJ2-4	TRBD1	-	TRBV20-1
CASSRAGGPNEKLFF	TGTGCCAGCAGCCGAGCAGGGGGCCCCAATGAAAAACTGTTTTTT	TRBJ1-4	TRBD1	-	TRBV5-4
CASSPSGSSYEQYF	TGTGCCAGCAGTCCTAGCGGGAGCTCCTACGAGCAGTACTTC	TRBJ2-7	TRBD2	many	TRBV6-2/TRBV6-3
CSAGGAGGDTSTDTQYF	TGCAGTGCCGGGGGAGCGGGAGGGGACACTAGCACAGATACGCAGTATTTT	TRBJ2-3	TRBD2	many	TRBV20-1
CASSDKATSSSPLHF	TGTGCCAGCAGCGACAAGGCGACCTCGAGTTCACCCCTCCACTTT	TRBJ1-6	-	many	TRBV2
CAIRPQGGGGGEQYF	TGTGCCATCAGACCCCAGGGAGGGGGGGGGGGCGAGCAGTACTTC	TRBJ2-7	-	many	TRBV10-3
CASSIDVFSVGYTF	TGTGCCAGTAGTATAGATGTCTTTTCAGTGGGCTACACCTTC	TRBJ1-2	-	many	TRBV19
CSVHPGGEKLFF	TGCAGTGTTCACCCAGGGGGTGAAAAACTGTTTTTT	TRBJ1-4	TRBD1	many	TRBV20-1
CASSFKAGVSEQFF	TGTGCCAGCAGCTTTAAAGCGGGAGTTAGTGAGCAGTTCTTC	TRBJ2-1	TRBD2	many	TRBV7-8
CASSPFGTDTGELFF	TGTGCCAGCAGCCCGTTTGGTACGGACACCGGGGAGCTGTTTTTT	TRBJ2-2	-	few	TRBV6-2/TRBV6-3
CAWSRTALNTEAFF	TGTGCCTGGAGCAGGACAGCACTGAACACTGAAGCTTTCTTT	TRBJ1-1	-	-	TRBV30
CASSQDRGPGNTIYF	TGTGCCAGCAGCCAAGACAGGGGGCCAGGAAACACCATATATTTT	TRBJ1-3	TRBD1	-	TRBV3-1
CASSKTSGGPGELFF	TGTGCCAGCAGTAAGACTAGCGGAGGCCCCGGGGAGCTGTTTTTT	TRBJ2-2	TRBD2	few	TRBV6-6
CSASTDGYGNTEAFF	TGCAGTGCTAGTACGGACGGATACGGGAACACTGAAGCTTTCTTT	TRBJ1-1	-	-	TRBV20-1
CASSAGAVNEKLFF	TGCGCCAGCAGTGCAGGGGCTGTTAATGAAAAACTGTTTTTT	TRBJ1-4	-	many	TRBV10-2
CASSSPLLSQFF	TGTGCCAGTAGTAGCCCCCTTTTGTCCCAGTTCTTC	TRBJ2-1	-	many	TRBV19
CASSLGRAGGGQPQHF	TGTGCCAGCAGCTTAGGAAGGGCAGGGGGCGGACAGCCCCAGCATTTT	TRBJ1-5	TRBD1	many	TRBV7-2
CASSLWASGRGETQYF	TGTGCCAGCAGCCTTTGGGCTAGCGGGAGGGGGGAGACCCAGTACTTC	TRBJ2-5	TRBD2	many	TRBV7-2
CASSLDSHNEQFF	TGTGCCAGCAGCTTGGATAGCCACAATGAGCAGTTCTTC	TRBJ2-1	-	many	TRBV7-8
CASSEAHETQYF	TGTGCCAGCAGTGAAGCGCACGAGACCCAGTACTTC	TRBJ2-5	-	-	TRBV6-1
CASSPRQEGTKNIQYF	TGCGCCAGCAGCCCCAGACAAGAGGGGACCAAAAACATTCAGTACTTC	TRBJ2-4	-	many	TRBV4-1
CAWQFLAGDEQYF	TGTGCCTGGCAGTTCCTAGCGGGAGACGAGCAGTACTTC	TRBJ2-7	TRBD2	many	TRBV30
CASSLAPDRNQPQHF	TGTGCCAGCAGCTTAGCCCCGGACAGAAATCAGCCCCAGCATTTT	TRBJ1-5	-	few	TRBV11-2